This TCR beta chain was recorded in a study of brain T cells in children with intractable seizures. Study-level points and caveats: HCMV serostatus was not known, and viral specificity came from CDR3 similarity only. Pre-surgery blood may have been undersampled, hiding some clones.

Assay: immunoSEQ multiplex PCR; the TCRdb copy retains only in-frame clones and omits some. Of hundreds of thousands of clones in the sample, more than 85% were seen once. Germline CDR1 is MGHRA and CDR2 is YSYEKL. The J segment lost 8 bases and the V segment lost 2 bases, leaving 0 bases of the junction unmatched. The CDR3 runs 13 residues. Noted time point: blood from clinic visit 5 months post-surgery; TSC patient then seizure free. Sequencing was limited to surgery cases with top T cell transcript signatures in brain tissue. Pre-surgery treatment included at least one anti-epileptic drug. A remark on this clone: Antigen specificity is unknown.

Material: peripheral blood, obtained 4 to 6 months after surgery. This sequence originates from a boy in the first two years of life with tuberous sclerosis and intractable seizures. The rearrangement links TRBV4-1 to TRBJ2-1; 10 bases agree with TRBD2. The CDR3 reads CASSQLAGDEQFF. As DNA, the CDR3 is TGCGCCAGCAGCCAACTAGCGGGGGATGAGCAGTTCTTC.